This note documents a single T cell receptor beta chain sequence. As yet, its antigen is unknown. The CDR3 is made up of 15 amino acids. The V gene's germline CDR1 is SQVTM and CDR2 ANQGSEA. V lost 6 bases, J lost 5 bases, and 8 bases stayed unmatched. These data originate in a study of neoadjuvant nivolumab and ipilimumab in lung cancer. Whole-study results and caveats: Only a single major-pathologic-response sample was available for clonality analysis. Blood richness before therapy tracked richness in tumors resected after neoadjuvant therapy. Compared with tumor-adjacent uninvolved lung, resected tumors showed greater richness and clonality. Only a small number of samples underwent TCR sequencing.

Sequencing used immunoSEQ multiplex PCR; TCRdb keeps in-frame clones, though not all of them. Of roughly 45,000 clones detected, roughly 90% appear once; the ten largest clones hold around 3.7%. Sample: blood, taken before neoadjuvant nivolumab, alone or with ipilimumab. The clonotype originates from an adult with non-small cell lung cancer. Some clones in this sample may be carry-over from other donors' samples. The chain combines TRBV29-1 with TRBJ2-5, with 14 bases fitting TRBD2. CDR3 DNA sequence: TGCAGCGTCGATTCGGGACTAGCGGGAGACGAGACCCAGTACTTC. This translates into CSVDSGLAGDETQYF.